Below are 30 T cell receptor beta chains sequenced from a single sample in a study of beta chain features in type 1 diabetes. Reverse transcribing all isolated RNA meant expressed TCRB transcripts were sequenced. Profiling relied on immunoSEQ multiplex PCR, and the TCRdb table lists in-frame clones only, not all of them. The sample includes under 150,000 clones, around 7% of them seen just once. The sequenced material came from central memory CD4+ T cells from blood. The receptors were sampled from a woman in her thirties in good health.

A few counts support this clone. The genes are TRBV29-1 and TRBJ2-3; maybe TRBD2 (6 bases). Looked up from germline, CDR1 is SQVTM and CDR2 is ANQGSEA. The germline V and J ends were trimmed by 4 bases and 4 bases, with 12 bases remaining between them. The CDR3 loop spans 13 amino acids. CDR3 nucleotides: TGCAGCGTTGGATGGCGGGGTGCAGATACGCAGTATTTT. Translated, it gives CSVGWRGADTQYF.

V usage is TRBV6-1 and J usage is TRBJ1-5; 9 bases fit TRBD1. The junction had 7 bases not matched to a gene; V was cut back by 6 bases and J by 4 bases. The germline V gene encodes CDR1 MNHNS and CDR2 SASEGT. This CDR3 has 15 amino acids. This chain's CDR3 is CASRLGQGGNQPQHF. The DNA for the CDR3 is TGTGCCAGCAGGCTGGGACAGGGAGGTAATCAGCCCCAGCATTTT.

This clone has more than one count but fewer than ten. The genes are TRBV5-1 and TRBJ2-7; tentatively, D is TRBD1 (6 bases). This CDR3 is built from 15 residues. From germline, CDR1 is SGHRS and CDR2 YFSETQ. The germline V and J ends were trimmed by 4 bases and 3 bases, with 17 bases remaining between them. DNA of the CDR3: TGCGCCAGCAGCAGGGACCAGGACAGAAACTACGAGCAGTACTTC. Its translation: CASSRDQDRNYEQYF. Filled out from reference TRBV5-1 and TRBJ2-7, the complete variable domain reads KAGVTQTPRYLIKTRGQQVTLSCSPISGHRSVSWYQQTPGQGLQFLFEYFSETQRNKGNFPGRFSGRQFSNSRSEMNVSTLELGDSALYLCASSRDQDRNYEQYFGPGTRLTVT.

This clone was counted only a few times. This chain joins TRBV28 and TRBJ2-1, with D unclear. The ends were cut back, 6 bases at V and 7 bases at J, with 10 bases in the middle. The germline V gene encodes CDR1 MDHEN and CDR2 SYDVKM. The CDR3 is made up of 12 amino acids. CDR3 protein: CASSPSVNEQFF. The DNA for the CDR3 is TGTGCCAGCAGCCCTTCTGTGAATGAGCAGTTCTTC.

The genes are TRBV4-3 and TRBJ2-7, with a tentative D call TRBD2 (5 bases). The V end lost 5 bases, the J end lost 2 bases, and 16 bases lay between the germline ends. Germline V CDR1 and CDR2: LGHNA, YSLEER. This CDR3 is built from 15 residues. CDR3 sequence: CASSARVTAAYEQYF. CDR3 bases: TGCGCCAGCAGCGCGAGGGTCACCGCCGCCTACGAGCAGTACTTC.

The chain links TRBV9 to TRBJ2-2; the match to TRBD2 covers 9 bases. Per germline, CDR1 SGDLS and CDR2 YYNGEE. With 5 bases clipped from V and 6 bases from J, the junction kept 11 bases outside the gene matches. The CDR3 loop spans 16 amino acids. The CDR3 is CASRDGLAQDAGELFF. CDR3 DNA: TGTGCCAGCAGAGACGGACTAGCGCAAGACGCCGGGGAGCTGTTTTTT.

The chain recombines TRBV11-2 with TRBJ2-1; D might be TRBD2 (5 bases). The V end was cut by 3 bases, the J end by 7 bases, with 16 bases between. Germline V gives CDR1 SGHAT, CDR2 FQNNGV. The CDR3 covers 15 residues. The CDR3 sequence is CASSFGGESWNEQFF. The DNA for the CDR3 is TGTGCCAGCAGCTTTGGTGGGGAGTCATGGAATGAGCAGTTCTTC. The variable domain in full, with the rest retrieved from reference TRBV11-2 and TRBJ2-1, is EAGVAQSPRYKIIEKRQSVAFWCNPISGHATLYWYQQILGQGPKLLIQFQNNGVVDDSQLPKDRFSAERLKGVDSTLKIQPAKLEDSAVYLCASSFGGESWNEQFFGPGTRLTVL.

This chain links TRBV5-1 with TRBJ2-1; D may be TRBD1 (5 bases). The CDR3 covers 14 residues. Trimming removed 1 base at V and 6 bases at J, with 11 bases between. In germline, CDR1 is SGHRS, CDR2 YFSETQ. The DNA for the CDR3 is TGCGCCAGCAGCTTGACTCAGGGCTCCAATGAGCAGTTCTTC. Its protein product is CASSLTQGSNEQFF.

The table lists this clone with a few counts. J is TRBJ2-1 and V is TRBV11-2, with 13 bases identical to TRBD2. V trimming: 6 bases; J trimming: 6 bases; junction bases outside the gene matches: 5. The CDR3 extends over 15 amino acids. Germline loops: CDR1 SGHAT, CDR2 FQNNGV. In nucleotides, the CDR3 is TGTGCCAGCAGTTCCACTAGCGGGAGGGCCAATGAGCAGTTCTTC. It codes for CASSSTSGRANEQFF.

CDR3 protein: CASSSDYDGYTF. The CDR3 bases are TGTGCCAGCAGCAGCGACTACGATGGCTACACCTTC. The genes are TRBV5-4 and TRBJ1-2; D is uncertain. The length of the CDR3 is 12 residues. With 4 bases removed from V and 6 bases from J, the gap between germline ends came to 10 bases. The germline V gene has CDR1 SGHNT and CDR2 YYREEE (reference sequence). The whole variable domain, remainder taken from reference TRBV5-4 and TRBJ1-2, is ETGVTQSPTHLIKTRGQQVTLRCSSQSGHNTVSWYQQALGQGPQFIFQYYREEENGRGNFPPRFSGLQFPNYSSELNVNALELDDSALYLCASSSDYDGYTFGSGTRLTVV.

The chain uses TRBV7-9 and TRBJ2-1, with TRBD2 matching 8 bases. Germline CDR1 is SEHNR and CDR2 is FQNEAQ (reference sequence). CDR3 length: 12 amino acids. The V gene end was trimmed by 3 bases and the J gene end by 9 bases; junction bases not matched to a gene: 1. The CDR3 DNA follows: TGTGCCAGCAGCTTGACTAGCGTTGAGCAGTTCTTC. It yields the protein CASSLTSVEQFF.

The chain joins TRBV5-6 to TRBJ2-1, with unresolved D. Germline-derived CDR1 and CDR2 are SGHDT and YYEEEE. V was pared by 1 base and J by 8 bases, with 4 bases between. CDR3 length: 11 amino acids. The CDR3 sequence: CASSLYDEQFF. The CDR3 DNA is TGTGCCAGCAGCTTGTATGATGAGCAGTTCTTC.

There are many counts of this clone. V gene TRBV29-1 combines with J gene TRBJ2-1, with 8 bases aligning to TRBD2. The CDR3 consists of 13 residues. Germline trimming cut 6 bases from V and 5 bases from J; bases unmatched to any gene: 6. Germline V gene sequence: CDR1 SQVTM, CDR2 ANQGSEA. The CDR3 bases are TGCAGCGTGGCGGGACTAGTGGACAATGAGCAGTTCTTC. This gives the protein CSVAGLVDNEQFF.

The chain carries TRBV6-5 and TRBJ2-1; D gene uncertain. Germline V CDR1 and CDR2: MNHEY, SVGAGI. V dropped 5 bases and J dropped 2 bases, with 13 bases sitting between them. This CDR3 is 15 amino acids long. CDR3 sequence reads: CASSRRLSPYNEQFF. Here the CDR3 DNA reads TGTGCCAGCAGTCGCCGGTTGAGCCCCTACAATGAGCAGTTCTTC.

The table lists this clone with a few counts. The sample holds other DNA sequences that translate to the same CDR3. The gene calls are TRBV5-1 and TRBJ2-3, with TRBD2 matching over 9 bases. Losses at the gene ends were 1 base for V and 3 bases for J; bases not matched to a gene: 3. The CDR3 loop spans 15 amino acids. Germline CDR1 SGHRS, CDR2 YFSETQ. In nucleotides, the CDR3 is TGCGCCAGCAGCTTGATTGCGGGAGGGACAGATACGCAGTATTTT. Translation gives CASSLIAGGTDTQYF.

This clone turned up a few times. The chain links TRBV5-1 to TRBJ2-2; possible D gene TRBD2, 5 bases. CDR1 and CDR2 from the germline V gene are SGHRS and YFSETQ. V was shortened by 0 bases and J by 5 bases, with 11 bases between the two germline ends. The CDR3 extends over 15 amino acids. This CDR3 is CASSLAGTGTGELFF. The CDR3 nucleotides read TGCGCCAGCAGCTTGGCGGGAACGGGAACCGGGGAGCTGTTTTTT. The full variable domain, in which reference TRBV5-1 and TRBJ2-2 provide the parts outside the CDR3, is KAGVTQTPRYLIKTRGQQVTLSCSPISGHRSVSWYQQTPGQGLQFLFEYFSETQRNKGNFPGRFSGRQFSNSRSEMNVSTLELGDSALYLCASSLAGTGTGELFFGEGSRLTVL.

This clone was counted only a few times. The V gene is TRBV9, the J gene TRBJ2-3; the match to TRBD1 covers 9 bases. V dropped 4 bases and J dropped 2; count of bases not matched to a gene: 5. The V gene's germline CDR1 is SGDLS and CDR2 YYNGEE. The CDR3 runs to 15 residues. In nucleotides, the CDR3 is TGTGCCAGCAGCTCCCGGACAGGGGACACAGATACGCAGTATTTT. It translates to CASSSRTGDTDTQYF.

Only a few counts were recorded for this clone. The chain has TRBV19 and TRBJ2-6; a weak D match, TRBD1 (7 bases). From germline, CDR1 is LNHDA and CDR2 SQIVND (reference sequence). V was cut by 7 bases and J by 0 bases, with 13 bases left in between. This CDR3 spans 16 amino acids. Here the CDR3 reads CASKEGASSGANVLTF. The CDR3 nucleotides are TGTGCCAGTAAGGAGGGGGCGAGCTCTGGGGCCAACGTCCTGACTTTC.

This clone has more than one count but fewer than ten. V usage is TRBV6-1 and J usage is TRBJ1-2, with no clear D. Trimming left V 1 base short and J 2 bases short, with 11 bases between. The V gene's germline CDR1 is MNHNS and CDR2 SASEGT. This CDR3 contains 15 residues. Written as DNA, the CDR3 is TGTGCCAGCAGTGAAGGTTACGGGGAAAACTATGGCTACACCTTC. As protein: CASSEGYGENYGYTF.

This clone was observed a handful of times. The chain recombines TRBV19 with TRBJ1-5; possible D gene TRBD1, 6 bases. The V end lost 3 bases, the J end lost 6 bases, and 12 bases lay between the germline ends. The CDR3 consists of 14 residues. Looked up from germline, CDR1 is LNHDA and CDR2 is SQIVND (reference sequence). The CDR3 DNA is TGTGCCAGTAGTATCTCCAGGGGTGGTCAGCCCCAGCATTTT. It encodes CASSISRGGQPQHF.

The rearrangement uses TRBV28 and TRBJ1-5, with D perhaps matching TRBD1 (5 bases). Looked up from germline, CDR1 is MDHEN and CDR2 is SYDVKM. This CDR3 contains 13 residues. The ends were cut back, 6 bases at V and 5 bases at J, with 11 bases in the middle. The CDR3 sequence is CASSPGQDQPQHF. The DNA for the CDR3 is TGTGCCAGCAGCCCCGGACAAGATCAGCCCCAGCATTTT.

In this sample, this clone turned up a few times. This chain links TRBV15 with TRBJ2-6, with D possibly matching TRBD2 (6 bases). Looked up from germline, CDR1 is LNHNV and CDR2 is YYDKDF (reference sequence). This CDR3 is 14 amino acids long. V shed 3 bases and J shed 9 bases, with 12 bases lying between them. The CDR3 sequence: CATSRAGLGNVLTF. CDR3 nucleotide sequence: TGTGCCACCAGCAGGGCGGGACTTGGCAACGTCCTGACTTTC.

This clone was observed a few times. The chain uses TRBV30 and TRBJ2-7, with 7 nucleotides matching TRBD1. The germline CDR1 and CDR2 sequences are GTSNPN and SVGIG (reference sequence). Losses at the gene ends were 6 bases for V and 3 bases for J; bases not matched to a gene: 14. This CDR3 spans 15 amino acids. This CDR3 reads CACRLRQGMNYEQYF. CDR3 DNA sequence: TGTGCCTGCCGCCTCAGACAGGGAATGAACTACGAGCAGTACTTC.

This clone was detected ten times or more. The V gene is TRBV5-4, the J gene TRBJ2-3, with TRBD1 matching over 8 bases. Germline V CDR1 and CDR2: SGHNT, YYREEE (reference sequence). V gave up 1 base and J gave up 3 bases; unmatched junction bases: 1. CDR3 length: 14 residues. The CDR3 DNA follows: TGTGCCAGCAGCTTGCAGGGGGCGACAGATACGCAGTATTTT. It specifies CASSLQGATDTQYF. Combining the CDR3 with reference TRBV5-4 and TRBJ2-3 gives the whole variable domain ETGVTQSPTHLIKTRGQQVTLRCSSQSGHNTVSWYQQALGQGPQFIFQYYREEENGRGNFPPRFSGLQFPNYSSELNVNALELDDSALYLCASSLQGATDTQYFGPGTRLTVL.

The rearrangement joins TRBV19 to TRBJ2-7, with TRBD2 matching 14 bases. The germline gives CDR1 LNHDA, CDR2 SQIVND (reference sequence). V trimming: 6 bases; J trimming: 5 bases; junction bases outside the gene matches: 3. The CDR3 totals 14 residues. The CDR3 DNA reads as TGTGCCAGTAGCGGGACTAGCGGGAGACACGAGCAGTACTTC. This encodes CASSGTSGRHEQYF.

This clone was observed a handful of times. In nucleotides, the CDR3 is TGTGCCAGCAGTTTATCTCAGGCGGCTAGCGGGTTTGACAATGAGCAGTTCTTC. Its protein is CASSLSQAASGFDNEQFF. This rearrangement joins TRBV28 to TRBJ2-1, with 8 bases identical to TRBD2. J lost 5 bases, V lost 1 base, and 13 bases had no gene match. CDR3 length: 18 residues. Germline CDR1 reads MDHEN; CDR2 reads SYDVKM.

This clone was recorded a few times. The rearrangement uses TRBV2 and TRBJ1-1, with 8 nucleotides matching TRBD1. The CDR3 loop spans 16 amino acids. Unmatched junction bases numbered 9, after V lost 6 bases and J lost 0 bases. Germline-derived CDR1 and CDR2 are SNHLY and FYNNEI. The CDR3 spells CASSEGTGAMNTEAFF. CDR3 nucleotides: TGTGCCAGCAGCGAGGGGACAGGAGCGATGAACACTGAAGCTTTCTTT.

In this sample, this clone turned up a few times. The chain links TRBV7-9 to TRBJ1-4, with 8 bases fitting TRBD1. There are 13 residues in the CDR3. Trimming took 6 bases from V and 7 from J; bases not matched to a gene: 4. CDR1 and CDR2 (germline): SEHNR, FQNEAQ (reference sequence). The chain's CDR3 is CASRTGEGEKLFF. For the CDR3, the DNA is TGTGCCAGCAGGACAGGGGAGGGTGAAAAACTGTTTTTT.

There are many counts of this clone. The chain uses TRBV25-1 and TRBJ2-7, with 8 positions matching TRBD2. Germline-derived CDR1 and CDR2 are MGHDK and SYGVNS. J was trimmed by 2 bases and V by 4 bases; bases with no gene match: 7. There are 15 residues in the CDR3. In nucleotides, the CDR3 is TGTGCCAGCAGTGGCCGTAGCGGGACCACCTACGAGCAGTACTTC. Translating gives CASSGRSGTTYEQYF.

This chain connects TRBV30 to TRBJ2-7; TRBD1 agrees at 7 bases. The junction had 7 bases not matched to a gene; V was cut back by 3 bases and J by 5 bases. The CDR3 has 13 residues. Germline V gene lookup returns CDR1 GTSNPN and CDR2 SVGIG (reference sequence). CDR3 residues: CAWREGASHEQYF. The DNA of the CDR3 is TGTGCCTGGAGAGAGGGGGCGTCCCACGAGCAGTACTTC.